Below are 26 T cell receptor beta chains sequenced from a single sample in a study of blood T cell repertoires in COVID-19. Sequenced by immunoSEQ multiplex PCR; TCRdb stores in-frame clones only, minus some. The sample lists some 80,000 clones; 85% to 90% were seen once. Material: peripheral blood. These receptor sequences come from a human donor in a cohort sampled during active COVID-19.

The DNA for the CDR3 is TGTGCCAGTAGTAAAGGGGCACCAGCCTACGAGCAGTACTTC. It yields the protein CASSKGAPAYEQYF. The chain recombines TRBV19 with TRBJ2-7, with D perhaps TRBD1 (5 bases). Germline V gene lookup returns CDR1 LNHDA and CDR2 SQIVND (reference sequence). V dropped 4 bases and J dropped 2 bases, with 12 bases sitting between them. The CDR3 totals 14 residues.

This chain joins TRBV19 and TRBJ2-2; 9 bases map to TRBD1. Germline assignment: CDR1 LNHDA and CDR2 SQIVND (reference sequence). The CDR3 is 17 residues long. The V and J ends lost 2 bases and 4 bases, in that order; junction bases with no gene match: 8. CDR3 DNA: TGTGCCAGTAGTATACGCACAGGGGGCGGTGGCACCGGGGAGCTGTTTTTT. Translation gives CASSIRTGGGGTGELFF.

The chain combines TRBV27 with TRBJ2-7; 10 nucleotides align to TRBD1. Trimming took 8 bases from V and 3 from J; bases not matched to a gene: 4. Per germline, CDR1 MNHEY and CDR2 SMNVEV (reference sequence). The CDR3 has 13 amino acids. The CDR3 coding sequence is TGTGCCAGCGCTTGGGACAGGGGCTACGAGCAGTACTTC. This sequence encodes CASAWDRGYEQYF.

The CDR3 region is CASSEQANTGELFF. The CDR3 DNA follows: TGTGCCAGCAGTGAGCAGGCGAACACCGGGGAGCTGTTTTTT. The chain joins TRBV6-1 to TRBJ2-2; no reliable D call. The germline CDR1 and CDR2 sequences are MNHNS and SASEGT. This CDR3 region has 14 residues. V was cut by 3 bases and J by 0 bases, with 5 bases left in between.

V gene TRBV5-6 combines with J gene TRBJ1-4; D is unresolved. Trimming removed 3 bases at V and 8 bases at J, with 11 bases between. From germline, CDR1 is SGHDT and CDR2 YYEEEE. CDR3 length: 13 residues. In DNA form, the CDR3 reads TGTGCCAGCAGCTCCGCGGTTGGGGAAAAACTGTTTTTT. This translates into CASSSAVGEKLFF.

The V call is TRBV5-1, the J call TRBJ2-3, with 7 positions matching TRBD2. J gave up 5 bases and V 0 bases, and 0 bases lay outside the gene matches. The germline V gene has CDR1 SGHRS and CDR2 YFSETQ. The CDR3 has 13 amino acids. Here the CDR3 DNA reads TGCGCCAGCAGCTTGGTAGCGGGAGATACGCAGTATTTT. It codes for CASSLVAGDTQYF.

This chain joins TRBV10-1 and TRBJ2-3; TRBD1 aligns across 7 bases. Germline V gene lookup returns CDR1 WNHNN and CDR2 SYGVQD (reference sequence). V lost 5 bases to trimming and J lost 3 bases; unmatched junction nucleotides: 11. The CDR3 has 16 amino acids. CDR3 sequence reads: CASSSVRGPGTDTQYF. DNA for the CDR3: TGCGCCAGCAGTTCGGTTAGGGGGCCGGGGACAGATACGCAGTATTTT.

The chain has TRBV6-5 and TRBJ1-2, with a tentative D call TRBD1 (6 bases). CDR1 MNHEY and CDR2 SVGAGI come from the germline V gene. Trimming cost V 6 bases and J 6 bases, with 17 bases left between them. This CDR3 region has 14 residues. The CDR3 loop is CASRGAGTADGYTF. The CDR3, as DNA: TGTGCCAGCAGGGGGGCCGGGACGGCGGATGGCTACACCTTC.

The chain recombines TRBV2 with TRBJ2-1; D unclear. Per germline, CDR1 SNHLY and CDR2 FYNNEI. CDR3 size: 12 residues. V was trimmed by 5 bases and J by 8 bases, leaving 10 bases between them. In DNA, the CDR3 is TGTGCCAGCAGTCTATATGCCTATGAGCAGTTCTTC. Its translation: CASSLYAYEQFF.

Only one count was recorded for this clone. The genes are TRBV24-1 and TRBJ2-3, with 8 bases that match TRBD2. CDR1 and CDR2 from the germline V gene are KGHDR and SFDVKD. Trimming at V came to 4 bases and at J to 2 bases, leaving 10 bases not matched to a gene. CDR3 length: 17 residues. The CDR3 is CATSDPIGGGNTDTQYF. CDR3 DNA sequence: TGTGCCACCAGTGACCCTATTGGCGGGGGGAACACAGATACGCAGTATTTT.

The CDR3 sequence is CASGLAGSETQYF. The CDR3 region has the DNA TGTGCTAGTGGTCTAGCGGGTTCAGAGACCCAGTACTTC. The chain uses TRBV12-5 and TRBJ2-5, with 8 nucleotides matching TRBD2. Germline trimming cut 5 bases from V and 4 bases from J; bases unmatched to any gene: 3. Germline V lookup: CDR1 LGHNT, CDR2 FRNRAP. The length of the CDR3 is 13 residues.

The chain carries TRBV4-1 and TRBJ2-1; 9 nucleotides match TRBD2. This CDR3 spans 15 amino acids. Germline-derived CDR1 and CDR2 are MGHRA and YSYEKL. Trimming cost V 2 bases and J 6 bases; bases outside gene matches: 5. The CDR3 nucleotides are TGCGCCAGCAGCCAACAGCTAGCGGGATCCAATGAGCAGTTCTTC. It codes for CASSQQLAGSNEQFF.

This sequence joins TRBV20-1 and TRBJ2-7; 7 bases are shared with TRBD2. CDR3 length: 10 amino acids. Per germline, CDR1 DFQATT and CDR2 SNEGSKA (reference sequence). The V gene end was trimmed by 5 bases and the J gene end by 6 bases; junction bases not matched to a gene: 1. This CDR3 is CSAGGGEQYF. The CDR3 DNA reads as TGCAGTGCTGGGGGGGGCGAGCAGTACTTC.

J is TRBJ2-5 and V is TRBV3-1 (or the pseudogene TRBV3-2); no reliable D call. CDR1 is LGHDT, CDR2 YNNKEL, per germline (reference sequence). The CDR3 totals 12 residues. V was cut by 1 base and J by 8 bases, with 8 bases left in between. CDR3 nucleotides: TGTGCCAGCAGCCAAGTGGAGACCACCCAGTACTTC. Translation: CASSQVETTQYF.

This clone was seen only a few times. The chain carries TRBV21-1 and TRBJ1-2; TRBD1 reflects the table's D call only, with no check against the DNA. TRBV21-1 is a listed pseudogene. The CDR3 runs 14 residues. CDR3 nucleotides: TGTGCCAGCAGCAAGGACAGGGCGAGGGTAGGCTACACCTTC. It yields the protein CASSKDRARVGYTF.

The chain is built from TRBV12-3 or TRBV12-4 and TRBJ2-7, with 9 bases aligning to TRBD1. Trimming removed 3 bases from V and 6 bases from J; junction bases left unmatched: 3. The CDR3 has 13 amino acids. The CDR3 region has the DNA TGTGCCAGCAGTTTGGCGACAGGGGGCGAGCAGTACTTC. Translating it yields CASSLATGGEQYF.

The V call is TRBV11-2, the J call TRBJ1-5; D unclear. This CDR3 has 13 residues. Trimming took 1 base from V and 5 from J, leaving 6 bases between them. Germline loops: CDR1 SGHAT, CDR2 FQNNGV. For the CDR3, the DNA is TGTGCCAGCAGCTTAGTAGCCTATCAGCCCCAGCATTTT. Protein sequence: CASSLVAYQPQHF.

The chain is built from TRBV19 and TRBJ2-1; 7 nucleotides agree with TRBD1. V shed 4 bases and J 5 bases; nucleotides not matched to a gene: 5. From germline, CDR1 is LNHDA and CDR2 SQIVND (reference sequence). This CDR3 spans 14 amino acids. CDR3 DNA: TGTGCCAGTAGTAGGACCGGGACAGACAATGAGCAGTTCTTC. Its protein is CASSRTGTDNEQFF.

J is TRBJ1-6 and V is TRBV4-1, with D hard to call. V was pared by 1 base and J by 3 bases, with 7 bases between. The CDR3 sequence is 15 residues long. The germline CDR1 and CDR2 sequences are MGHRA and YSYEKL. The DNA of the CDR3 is TGCGCCAGCAGCCAAGCGGGTTTCTATAATTCACCCCTCCACTTT. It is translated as CASSQAGFYNSPLHF.

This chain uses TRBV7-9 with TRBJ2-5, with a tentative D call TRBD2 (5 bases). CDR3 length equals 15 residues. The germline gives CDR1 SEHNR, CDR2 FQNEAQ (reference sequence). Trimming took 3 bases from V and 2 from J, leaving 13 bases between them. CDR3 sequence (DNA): TGTGCCAGCAGCTTGTCCTCGGGGTTACAAGAGACCCAGTACTTC. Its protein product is CASSLSSGLQETQYF.

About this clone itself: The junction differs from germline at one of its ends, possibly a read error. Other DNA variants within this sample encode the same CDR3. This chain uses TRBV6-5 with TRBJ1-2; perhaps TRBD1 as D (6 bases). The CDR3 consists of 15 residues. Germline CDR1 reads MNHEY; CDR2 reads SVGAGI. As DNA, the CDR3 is TGTGCCAGCAGTTACTCTTGGGGGGGCGGCTATGGCTACACCTTT. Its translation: CASSYSWGGGYGYTF.

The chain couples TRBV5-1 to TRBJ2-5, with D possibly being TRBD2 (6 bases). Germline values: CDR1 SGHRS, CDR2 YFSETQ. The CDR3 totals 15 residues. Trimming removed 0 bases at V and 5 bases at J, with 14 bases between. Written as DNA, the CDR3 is TGCGCCAGCAGCTTGGATAGCGGCCCTGGGGAGACCCAGTACTTC. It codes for CASSLDSGPGETQYF.

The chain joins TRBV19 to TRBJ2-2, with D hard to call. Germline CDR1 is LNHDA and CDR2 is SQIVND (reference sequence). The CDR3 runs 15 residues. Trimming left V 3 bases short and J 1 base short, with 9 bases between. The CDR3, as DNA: TGTGCCAGTAGTATGGGCAGGTTGAACACCGGGGAGCTGTTTTTT. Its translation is CASSMGRLNTGELFF. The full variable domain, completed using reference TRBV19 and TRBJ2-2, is DGGITQSPKYLFRKEGQNVTLSCEQNLNHDAMYWYRQDPGQGLRLIYYSQIVNDFQKGDIAEGYSVSREKKESFPLTVTSAQKNPTAFYLCASSMGRLNTGELFFGEGSRLTVL.

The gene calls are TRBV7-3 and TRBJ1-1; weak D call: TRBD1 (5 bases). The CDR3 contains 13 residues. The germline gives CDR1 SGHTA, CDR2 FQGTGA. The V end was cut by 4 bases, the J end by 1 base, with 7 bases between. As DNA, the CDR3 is TGTGCCAGCAGCTCACAGGAGAACACTGAAGCTTTCTTT. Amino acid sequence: CASSSQENTEAFF.

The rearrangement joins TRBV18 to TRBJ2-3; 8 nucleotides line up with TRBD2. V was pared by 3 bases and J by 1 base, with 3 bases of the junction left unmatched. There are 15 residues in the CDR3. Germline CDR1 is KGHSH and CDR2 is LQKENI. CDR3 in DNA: TGTGCCAGCTCACCTATACTAGCGGGCACAGATACGCAGTATTTT. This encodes CASSPILAGTDTQYF.

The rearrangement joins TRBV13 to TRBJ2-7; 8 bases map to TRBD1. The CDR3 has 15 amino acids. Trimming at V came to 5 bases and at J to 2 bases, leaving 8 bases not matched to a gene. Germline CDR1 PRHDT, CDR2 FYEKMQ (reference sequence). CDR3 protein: CASSARQQGAYEQYF. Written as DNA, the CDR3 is TGTGCCAGCAGCGCCCGTCAACAGGGGGCCTACGAGCAGTACTTC.